Listed below are T cell receptor beta chains from one sample, sequenced in a study of response to subunit inactivated influenza vaccine. One entry per CDR3 protein, called by TCRdb with MiXCR from the RT-PCR reads. This sample carries approximately 500,000 distinct CDR3 sequences, less than 15% of them seen once, and the ten largest clones take 11%. This specimen was PBMCs from blood, taken 11 to 12 days after vaccination. These receptors were obtained from a man aged 45 to 65 who received an inactivated influenza vaccine. Both conserved end residues are part of each CDR3. Fields, in order: V gene, clone size, D gene, J gene, CDR3 DNA, CDR3 protein. D genes are given only for firm matches. Clone size is shown for a subset of rows, as once, few, many or a class of expanded clone.

v_gene: TRBV19; abundance: few; d_gene: TRBD1; j_gene: TRBJ1-1; CDR3nt: TGTGCCAGTAGTATAGGTCGTGACAGGGCGAACACTGAAGCTTTCTTT; CDR3aa: CASSIGRDRANTEAFF
v_gene: TRBV6-5; abundance: .; d_gene: .; j_gene: TRBJ1-4; CDR3nt: TGTGCCAGCAGTTACTCGGGGGGGGCTCGTGAAAAACTGTTTTTT; CDR3aa: CASSYSGGAREKLFF
v_gene: TRBV9; abundance: few; d_gene: .; j_gene: TRBJ2-1; CDR3nt: TGTGCCAGCAGCCCGAGGGACGGAAGCAATGAGCAGTTCTTC; CDR3aa: CASSPRDGSNEQFF
v_gene: TRBV5-5; abundance: .; d_gene: .; j_gene: TRBJ1-3; CDR3nt: TGTGCCAGCAGCTTTTATAGCTCTGGAAACACCATATATTTT; CDR3aa: CASSFYSSGNTIYF
v_gene: TRBV2; abundance: few; d_gene: TRBD1; j_gene: TRBJ1-2; CDR3nt: TGTGCCAGCAGAGGAGACAGGGACTATGGCTACACCTTC; CDR3aa: CASRGDRDYGYTF
v_gene: TRBV3-1; abundance: many; d_gene: .; j_gene: TRBJ2-7; CDR3nt: TGTGCCAGCAGCCTCCAGGGATTACGCGAGCAGTACTTC; CDR3aa: CASSLQGLREQYF
v_gene: TRBV18; abundance: .; d_gene: TRBD2; j_gene: TRBJ2-1; CDR3nt: TGTGCCAGCTCACCAAGACGCGGGGGGGAGCAGTTCTTC; CDR3aa: CASSPRRGGEQFF
v_gene: TRBV5-8; abundance: few; d_gene: TRBD1; j_gene: TRBJ2-4; CDR3nt: TGTGCCAGCAGCACCACCGGGACAGGGGTAAACATTCAGTACTTC; CDR3aa: CASSTTGTGVNIQYF
v_gene: TRBV28; abundance: many; d_gene: TRBD2; j_gene: TRBJ2-1; CDR3nt: TGTGCCAGCAGTTTCGAGTTTGGACTAGTGGGGGGGGGCTCCTACAATGAGCAGTTCTTC; CDR3aa: CASSFEFGLVGGGSYNEQFF
v_gene: TRBV5-6; abundance: .; d_gene: .; j_gene: TRBJ1-2; CDR3nt: TGTGCCAGCAAACCTATGGGGGACACCTCCAACTATGGCTACACCTTC; CDR3aa: CASKPMGDTSNYGYTF
v_gene: TRBV20-1; abundance: few; d_gene: .; j_gene: TRBJ2-7; CDR3nt: TGCAGTGCTAGAGATTTGGACAGCTTCTCCTACGAGCAGTACTTC; CDR3aa: CSARDLDSFSYEQYF
v_gene: TRBV10-3; abundance: few; d_gene: TRBD1; j_gene: TRBJ2-7; CDR3nt: TGTGCCATTACCGGGACAGGGGTCCACGAGCAGTACTTC; CDR3aa: CAITGTGVHEQYF
v_gene: TRBV5-1; abundance: few; d_gene: .; j_gene: TRBJ1-1; CDR3nt: TGCGCCAGCAGCTTGGTGACAGACACTGAAGCTTTCTTT; CDR3aa: CASSLVTDTEAFF
v_gene: TRBV5-1; abundance: few; d_gene: TRBD1; j_gene: TRBJ1-5; CDR3nt: TGCGCCAGCAGCATAGGGACAGCAAGCAATCAGCCCCAGCATTTT; CDR3aa: CASSIGTASNQPQHF
v_gene: TRBV7-8; abundance: few; d_gene: TRBD2; j_gene: TRBJ2-5; CDR3nt: TGTGCCAGCAGCCTGGGACTAGCGGGAAATACAGGCGAGACCCAGTACTTC; CDR3aa: CASSLGLAGNTGETQYF
v_gene: TRBV7-2; abundance: .; d_gene: TRBD2; j_gene: TRBJ2-7; CDR3nt: TGTGCCAGCAGCTTAGGGGCTAGCGGGACATATTGGTACGAGCAGTACTTC; CDR3aa: CASSLGASGTYWYEQYF
v_gene: TRBV18; abundance: .; d_gene: TRBD1; j_gene: TRBJ2-7; CDR3nt: TGTGCCAGCTCACCAGGGACAGGGGGCATTTACGAGCAGTACTTC; CDR3aa: CASSPGTGGIYEQYF